This T cell receptor (beta chain) comes out of a study of memory CD4+ T cells and cytomegalovirus serostatus. Single viable CD3+CD4+CD8-CD45RO+ cells were sorted as the memory CD4+ T cells. Total CD4+ T cells were enriched by CD4 positive selection. This CDR3 spans 15 amino acids. Germline V gene sequence: CDR1 MNHNY, CDR2 SVGAGI (reference sequence). Trimming shortened V by 7 bases and J by 4 bases, and 16 bases separated the two germline ends. Measured with immunoSEQ multiplex PCR; TCRdb has only the in-frame clones, and not every one. Counted here are about 57,000 clones, over 75% occurring once; the ten biggest clones make up approximately 0.82%.

This sequence was found in an adult in good health and CMV-seronegative. The gene calls are TRBV6-6 and TRBJ2-2; maybe TRBD1 (6 bases). Sequenced input: memory CD4+ T cells from blood. CDR3 protein: CASITQGSSTGELFF. DNA of the CDR3: TGTGCCAGCATCACGCAGGGGTCAAGCACCGGGGAGCTGTTTTTT.